This T cell receptor beta chain is drawn from a study of vaccination effects on CD4 cells after COVID-19 (dated by TCRdb to 2022 to 2024). The study in broad terms: Post-vaccine samples across the study were collected a median of 72 days after the second dose, with a range of 14 to 241. SARS-CoV-2 spike-specific CD4+ TCR repertoires from before and after mRNA vaccination were compared in COVID-19 convalescent patients and in infection-naive vaccine recipients. Altogether, over 9 COVID-19 convalescent patients and a few SARS-CoV-2-naive healthy vaccine recipients made up the full study. Cultures from other donors in the study were sequenced using the Oncomine TCR Beta short-read assay on an Illumina iSeq 100.

The CDR3 measures 14 amino acids from cysteine to phenylalanine. The sequence is cut down to CDR3 DNA, 42 bases in frame from base 1. Sequences LNHDA (CDR1) and SQIVND (CDR2) are obtained from the germline V gene (reference sequence). V gives up 7 bases and J gives up 7 bases, and the segment between their germline ends measures 17 bases. Library creation used the immunoSEQ multiplex PCR assay. TCR beta CDR3 sequencing was performed on DNA from the cultured, isolated CD4+ T cells. In the original analysis: Non-productive TCR sequences were removed and reads were trimmed to the CDR3 region, keeping CDR3s of at least 7 amino acids. Antigen-specific clonotypes were identified using the MANAFEST web app by comparison of expansion in peptide wells against reference cultures. Positive clones required FDR<0.05 expansion versus reference and all other wells, odds ratio above 5, and frequency above 0.1% in two replicate wells. Cross-reactive clonotypes were defined as significantly expanded in SARS-CoV-2 spike wells and in at least one common cold coronavirus spike condition. Levenshtein distance calculated with the stringdist R package was used to assess CDR3 similarity, and unrooted trees were constructed with ape in R 3.6.1. Held by TCRdb, this immuneACCESS table contains in-frame sequences only and omits some clones. Under half of the omission traces to an unresolved V gene where checked; the cause of the rest is unknown. Clone size and V and J calls were adopted from that table, with D and trimming inferred from the DNA. The sample table contains 29,000 or so clones; only one count was recorded for roughly 68% of them. Of the sample, about a sixth is held by the ten largest clones.

Concerning this clone: Its specific antigen is unknown. Qualities for individual bases were not recorded, and no much larger clone is one base off.

Study-wide findings and limitations: At late post-vaccination timepoints, both infection-induced and vaccine-induced clones showed marked clonal contraction, consistent with waning T cell responses. The study was limited by a small number of convalescent patients, and early post-infection timepoints were lacking. In healthy vaccine recipients, vaccine-induced clones were almost all SARS-CoV-2 mono-reactive, with only 1 of 255 cross-reactive with common cold coronaviruses.

The ViraFEST assay stimulated PBMC with viral peptide pools and then used TCR sequencing to identify antigen-specific CD4+ T cell clonotypes by expansion. After 10 to 11 days of culture, CD4+ T cells were isolated with the EasySep CD4+ T cell isolation kit. Each participant received two doses of an mRNA SARS-CoV-2 vaccine, either BNT162b2 or mRNA-1273. Healthy vaccine recipients had no prior SARS-CoV-2 infection, confirmed by negative nucleocapsid antibodies before and after vaccination. Each well held around 1.9 million PBMC cultured in IMDM containing approximately 5.2% human AB serum, 9 to 10 IU/ml IL-2 and gentamicin, along with 8 to 10 ug/ml peptides. On days 3 and 7, half of the culture medium was replaced with fresh IL-2-containing medium. Each peptide stimulation condition was cultured in triplicate wells unless otherwise noted. PBMC were separated from whole blood using Ficoll-Paque Plus gradient centrifugation and were then either cryopreserved at -140C or used fresh. Overlapping peptide pools spanned the spike proteins of SARS-CoV-2 and the common cold coronaviruses HCoV-NL63, HCoV-OC43 and HCoV-229E. The QIAamp micro DNA kit was used to extract genomic DNA from the cultured CD4+ T cells.

Sequencing used CD4+ T cells from PBMCs cultured with HCoV-OC43 spike peptides, obtained after COVID-19 vaccination. The cell subset or site label corresponds to: HCoV-OC43 spike overlapping peptide pool stimulation. The rearrangement combines TRBV19 with TRBJ1-5; perhaps TRBD1 is the D gene, with 5 bases matching. The receptor comes from a human donor who received a COVID-19 vaccine. The DNA sequence reads TGTGCCAGTAAGAGATCCGATGACAGACAGCCCCAGCATTTT. Protein translation: CASKRSDDRQPQHF.